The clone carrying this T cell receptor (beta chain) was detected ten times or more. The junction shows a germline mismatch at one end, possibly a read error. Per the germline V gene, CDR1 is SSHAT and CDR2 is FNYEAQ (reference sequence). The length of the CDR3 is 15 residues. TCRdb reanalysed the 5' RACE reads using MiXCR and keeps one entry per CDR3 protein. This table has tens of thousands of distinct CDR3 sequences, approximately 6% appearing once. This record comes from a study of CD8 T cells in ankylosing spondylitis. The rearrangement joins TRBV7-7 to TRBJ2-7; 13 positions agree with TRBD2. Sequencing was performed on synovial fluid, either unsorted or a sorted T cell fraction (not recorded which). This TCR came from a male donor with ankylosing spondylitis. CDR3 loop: CASSEGTSGKYEQYF. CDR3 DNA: TGTGCTAGCAGCGAAGGGACTAGCGGGAAGTACGAGCAGTACTTC. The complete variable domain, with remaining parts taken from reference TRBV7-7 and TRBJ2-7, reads GAGVSQSPRYKVTKRGQDVTLRCDPISSHATLYWYQQALGQGPEFLTYFNYEAQPDKSGLPSDRFSAERPEGSISTLTIQRTEQRDSAMYRCASSEGTSGKYEQYFGPGTRLTVT.